One and the same sample provided the 23 T cell receptor beta chains below, sequenced in a study of response to subunit inactivated influenza vaccine. TCRdb analysed the RT-PCR reads with MiXCR anew, one entry per CDR3 protein. The table lists about 620,000 distinct CDR3 sequences, about 11% of them singletons, with 11% in the top ten. A further study also used this sample, focusing on T cells expressing NK-cell markers. That report notes: cDNA encoding TCR beta was synthesized via 5'RACE template switching incorporating UMIs.

Sequencing used PBMCs from blood, obtained on the day of vaccination. The receptors here all came from a man aged 50-60 years who received an inactivated influenza vaccine.

The chain recombines TRBV9 with TRBJ2-1; TRBD2 agrees at 14 bases. Germline CDR1 is SGDLS and CDR2 is YYNGEE. The CDR3 extends over 17 amino acids. V dropped 4 bases and J dropped 7; count of bases not matched to a gene: 10. The CDR3 DNA is TGTGCCAGCAGCCCCTTGGGGACTAGCGGGAGAATAAATGAGCAGTTCTTC. Amino acid sequence: CASSPLGTSGRINEQFF.

This clonotype was found a few times. This chain links TRBV20-1 with TRBJ2-1, with TRBD2 identical over 14 bases. V lost 5 bases and J lost 6; bases outside the gene matches: 9. Germline assignment: CDR1 DFQATT and CDR2 SNEGSKA (reference sequence). This CDR3 has 16 residues. The DNA for the CDR3 is TGCAGTGCTTACCGACTAGCGGGGGGGCTCGTCAATGAGCAGTTCTTC. Protein sequence: CSAYRLAGGLVNEQFF.

This clonotype was counted only a few times. The chain uses TRBV11-1 and TRBJ1-1, with D maybe TRBD1 (5 bases). This CDR3 is built from 14 residues. The V and J ends lost 6 bases and 3 bases respectively, with 14 bases between them. Germline assignment: CDR1 SGHAT and CDR2 FQDESV (reference sequence). Here the CDR3 DNA reads TGTGCCAGCAGGTTGTGGGGCGGCCACACTGAAGCTTTCTTT. It translates to CASRLWGGHTEAFF.

In its sample, this clonotype was seen a few times. The CDR3 region has the DNA TGTGCCAGCAGCTCCCAGAATTTTAATGAAAAACTGTTTTTT. Its protein product is CASSSQNFNEKLFF. V usage is TRBV5-5 and J usage is TRBJ1-4; no reliable D call. Trimming pared 3 bases from V and 4 bases from J, leaving 10 bases between. Looked up from germline, CDR1 is SGHKS and CDR2 is YYEKEE (reference sequence). The CDR3 extends over 14 amino acids.

The table lists this clonotype with many counts. This chain connects TRBV6-2 or TRBV6-3 to TRBJ2-3; TRBD1 matches 7 bases. CDR3 length equals 17 residues. Per the germline V gene, CDR1 is MNHEY and CDR2 is SVGEGT. V was clipped by 6 bases and J by 5 bases; unmatched bases: 17. Here the CDR3 reads CASSYTRQGRREDTQYF. Written as DNA, the CDR3 is TGTGCCAGCAGCTATACCCGACAGGGAAGAAGGGAAGATACGCAGTATTTT.

J is TRBJ2-7 and V is TRBV12-3 or TRBV12-4; D perhaps matches TRBD1 (5 bases). The ends were cut back, 6 bases at V and 6 bases at J, with 12 bases in the middle. This CDR3 is built from 12 residues. The CDR3 sequence: CASREGVGEQYF. The DNA of the CDR3 is TGTGCCAGCAGAGAAGGGGTGGGCGAGCAGTACTTC.

The J gene is TRBJ2-5, the V gene TRBV25-1; D gene uncertain. V lost 4 bases and J 7 bases, leaving 7 bases between the germline ends. Germline CDR1 reads MGHDK; CDR2 reads SYGVNS. The CDR3 has 11 residues. The CDR3 nucleotides are TGTGCCAGCAGTGCTGGCGGGACCCAGTACTTC. This sequence encodes CASSAGGTQYF.

V and J are TRBV4-1 and TRBJ2-2, with 9 bases matching TRBD1. Trimming took 4 bases from V and 0 from J; bases not matched to a gene: 3. CDR1 is MGHRA and CDR2 is YSYEKL in the germline V gene. CDR3 length: 16 amino acids. CDR3 sequence reads: CASSPWTGANTGELFF. The CDR3, as DNA: TGCGCCAGCAGCCCCTGGACAGGGGCGAACACCGGGGAGCTGTTTTTT.

V and J are TRBV18 and TRBJ2-7, with TRBD2 matching 13 bases. V gave up 2 bases and J gave up 2 bases; unmatched junction bases: 15. CDR1 and CDR2 from the germline V gene are KGHSH and LQKENI. CDR3 length: 20 residues. The CDR3 loop reads CASSPKPAHRTSGSPYEQYF. The CDR3 nucleotides read TGTGCCAGCTCACCAAAACCGGCCCATCGGACTAGCGGGAGCCCCTACGAGCAGTACTTC.

This clonotype was counted at least ten times. The CDR3 loop reads CASSFHGDTQYF. The CDR3 DNA reads TGTGCCAGCAGTTTCCATGGAGATACGCAGTATTTT. J is TRBJ2-3 and V is TRBV12-3 or TRBV12-4; D gene unclear. The V end lost 3 bases, the J end lost 5 bases, and 6 bases lay between the germline ends. This CDR3 region has 12 residues.

The chain combines TRBV5-1 with TRBJ1-5, with TRBD1 as a possible D gene (5 bases). The CDR3 runs 15 residues. Trimming left V 0 bases short and J 5 bases short, with 12 bases between. Looked up from germline, CDR1 is SGHRS and CDR2 is YFSETQ. Here the CDR3 reads CASSLVPGQDQPQHF. The CDR3 bases are TGCGCCAGCAGCTTGGTCCCAGGGCAAGATCAGCCCCAGCATTTT.

This clonotype was seen a few times. The V and J genes are TRBV5-1 and TRBJ2-1; the D gene is possibly TRBD1 (6 bases). Germline V CDR1 and CDR2: SGHRS, YFSETQ. The CDR3 loop spans 16 amino acids. V was trimmed by 4 bases and J by 0 bases, leaving 14 bases between them. The CDR3 coding sequence is TGCGCCAGCAGCGCCCAGGGGTCCCGCTCCTACAATGAGCAGTTCTTC. Residues: CASSAQGSRSYNEQFF.

This clonotype was recorded at least ten times. The chain is built from TRBV9 and TRBJ2-1; possibly TRBD1 for D (5 bases). The ends were cut back, 2 bases at V and 5 bases at J, with 14 bases in the middle. In germline, CDR1 is SGDLS, CDR2 YYNGEE. The CDR3 length is 15 residues. CDR3 loop: CASSVWGFPNNEQFF. Here the CDR3 DNA reads TGTGCCAGCAGCGTTTGGGGCTTTCCGAACAATGAGCAGTTCTTC.

The genes are TRBV20-1 and TRBJ2-7, with D possibly matching TRBD2 (6 bases). Trimming took off 4 bases at V and 4 bases at J, with 20 bases between the two ends. The CDR3 consists of 15 residues. Germline-derived CDR1 and CDR2 are DFQATT and SNEGSKA (reference sequence). CDR3 in amino acids: CSATGILAGKYEQYF. CDR3 bases: TGCAGTGCTACCGGAATTTTGGCGGGGAAATACGAGCAGTACTTC.

This clonotype came up many times. The chain joins TRBV24-1 to TRBJ2-3; TRBD1 or TRBD2 may be the D gene (5 bases each). Trimming pared 4 bases from V and 6 bases from J, leaving 19 bases between. Germline V gene data show CDR1 as KGHDR and CDR2 as SFDVKD. The CDR3 length is 16 residues. The CDR3 DNA reads TGTGCCACCAGTGAACGTCCGGGACGGGGAGACGATACGCAGTATTTT. The encoded protein is CATSERPGRGDDTQYF.

The V gene is TRBV7-2, the J gene TRBJ2-3; 10 bases map to TRBD2. The CDR3 runs 17 residues. The germline V gene encodes CDR1 SGHTA and CDR2 FQGNSA. The J segment lost 0 bases and the V segment lost 4 bases, leaving 7 bases of the junction unmatched. The CDR3 reads CASSSAGGPWSTDTQYF. The CDR3 coding sequence is TGTGCCAGCAGCTCAGCGGGGGGGCCATGGAGCACAGATACGCAGTATTTT.

The chain combines TRBV5-1 with TRBJ1-1; 10 nucleotides agree with TRBD1. The V and J ends lost 4 bases and 6 bases, in that order; junction bases with no gene match: 3. Germline CDR1 is SGHRS and CDR2 is YFSETQ. The CDR3 is made up of 13 amino acids. The CDR3 nucleotides are TGCGCCAGCAGCGGACAGGGGGGAGCTGAAGCTTTCTTT. Protein: CASSGQGGAEAFF.

This clonotype was observed a few times. CDR3 protein: CAWSDPGQGRSGYTF. The CDR3 DNA follows: TGTGCCTGGAGCGACCCGGGACAGGGGCGCAGTGGCTACACCTTC. V gene TRBV30 combines with J gene TRBJ1-2; 10 nucleotides match TRBD1. The CDR3 spans 15 residues. Germline V gene lookup returns CDR1 GTSNPN and CDR2 SVGIG (reference sequence). The junction had 11 bases not matched to a gene; V was cut back by 3 bases and J by 7 bases.

The V gene is TRBV28, the J gene TRBJ2-7; D perhaps matches TRBD1 (6 bases). The CDR3 extends over 14 amino acids. Germline V CDR1 and CDR2: MDHEN, SYDVKM. Trimming left V 5 bases short and J 4 bases short, with 15 bases between. The CDR3 protein is CASSLDTGKYEQYF. The CDR3 nucleotides read TGTGCCAGCAGTCTGGACACAGGGAAGTACGAGCAGTACTTC.

The table lists this clonotype with a few counts. This chain uses TRBV6-1 with TRBJ2-7, with 9 bases lining up with TRBD1. The trim removed 6 bases at V and 3 bases at J, leaving 6 bases unmatched. This CDR3 has 14 amino acids. The germline V gene encodes CDR1 MNHNS and CDR2 SASEGT. This chain's CDR3 is CASRPNRGHYEQYF. CDR3 coding DNA: TGTGCCAGCAGACCCAACAGGGGGCACTACGAGCAGTACTTC.

This clonotype appeared many times. The chain links TRBV28 to TRBJ1-1, with unresolved D. Germline CDR1 reads MDHEN; CDR2 reads SYDVKM. V lost 4 bases to trimming and J lost 2 bases, with 11 bases between them. The CDR3 runs 14 residues. CDR3 sequence reads: CASSSGVYNTEAFF. As DNA, the CDR3 is TGTGCCAGCAGTTCGGGTGTCTATAACACTGAAGCTTTCTTT.

V is TRBV6-5 and J is TRBJ2-3; 11 positions match TRBD2. V shed 4 bases and J 0 bases; nucleotides not matched to a gene: 6. The CDR3 runs to 17 residues. CDR1 is MNHEY and CDR2 is SVGAGI in the germline V gene. The CDR3 bases are TGTGCCAGCAGTTCGAGACTAGCGGGGTCTAGCACAGATACGCAGTATTTT. This gives the protein CASSSRLAGSSTDTQYF.

The table lists this clonotype with a few counts. This chain connects TRBV5-1 to TRBJ2-1, with 7 bases matching TRBD1. The CDR3 sequence is 15 residues long. Trimming cost V 0 bases and J 3 bases; bases outside gene matches: 3. Looked up from germline, CDR1 is SGHRS and CDR2 is YFSETQ. CDR3 sequence (DNA): TGCGCCAGCAGCTTGGCACAGGGGAACTACAATGAGCAGTTCTTC. Encoded protein: CASSLAQGNYNEQFF.